The 8 T cell receptor beta chains below were found in one sample sequenced in a study of T cell responses to AZD1222 COVID-19 vaccine. This table comes from immunoSEQ multiplex PCR, and its TCRdb copy is limited to in-frame clones, with some not included. The sample lists over 120,000 clones, approximately 85% occurring once. The sequenced sample was peripheral blood, obtained on day 0 of AZD1222 vaccination. The source of these receptors is an adult in good health.

The rearrangement uses TRBV6-5 and TRBJ1-2; the match to TRBD1 covers 7 bases. This CDR3 spans 16 amino acids. The V and J ends lost 4 bases and 2 bases, in that order; junction bases with no gene match: 10. CDR1 and CDR2 from the germline V gene are MNHEY and SVGAGI. CDR3 coding DNA: TGTGCCAGCAGTTCGACGACTTCCAGGGGGAACTATGGCTACACCTTC. It translates to CASSSTTSRGNYGYTF.

The V gene is TRBV11-2, the J gene TRBJ2-7; 11 bases align to TRBD1. The CDR3 is made up of 13 amino acids. CDR1 is SGHAT, CDR2 FQNNGV, per germline. J was trimmed by 6 bases and V by 7 bases; bases with no gene match: 5. The CDR3 loop is CASTPGTGGEQYF. As DNA, the CDR3 is TGTGCCAGCACCCCAGGGACAGGGGGCGAGCAGTACTTC.

The chain has TRBV7-8 and TRBJ2-5; D could derive from TRBD1 or TRBD2 (5 bases each). V shed 5 bases and J shed 5 bases, with 18 bases lying between them. The CDR3 contains 15 residues. Germline V gene data show CDR1 as SGHVS and CDR2 as FQNEAQ. The CDR3 DNA reads TGTGCCAGCAGCACTCTTCACGGGGCGGGTGAGACCCAGTACTTC. It specifies CASSTLHGAGETQYF.

This clone was recorded only once. The chain joins TRBV9 to TRBJ1-1; a possible D gene is TRBD1 (5 bases). This CDR3 is built from 15 residues. With 0 bases removed from V and 5 bases from J, the gap between germline ends came to 14 bases. Germline V gives CDR1 SGDLS, CDR2 YYNGEE. CDR3 amino acids: CASSVEPGVWTEAFF. CDR3 sequence (DNA): TGTGCCAGCAGCGTAGAGCCGGGGGTGTGGACTGAAGCTTTCTTT.

The chain joins TRBV7-9 to TRBJ2-7; D gene uncertain. Trimming removed 2 bases at V and 3 bases at J, with 2 bases between. CDR3 length: 11 residues. CDR1 is SEHNR and CDR2 is FQNEAQ in the germline V gene (reference sequence). The CDR3 loop reads CASSLNYEQYF. CDR3 sequence (DNA): TGTGCCAGCAGCTTAAACTACGAGCAGTACTTC.

The chain links TRBV15 to TRBJ1-2, with 12 nucleotides matching TRBD1. The germline CDR1 and CDR2 sequences are LNHNV and YYDKDF (reference sequence). After removal of 4 bases from V and 1 base from J, the junction contained 4 bases not matched to a gene. The CDR3 is made up of 16 amino acids. The CDR3 loop reads CATSTRDRGLNYGYTF. CDR3 DNA sequence: TGTGCCACCAGCACCCGGGACAGGGGGCTTAACTATGGCTACACCTTC.

The chain employs TRBV28 and TRBJ2-7; either TRBD1 or TRBD2 may fit D (5 bases each). Germline V gene sequence: CDR1 MDHEN, CDR2 SYDVKM. This CDR3 has 15 amino acids. V dropped 1 base and J dropped 0 bases, with 10 bases sitting between them. CDR3 DNA: TGTGCCAGCAGTTTATCGAGGGGAGTCTCCTACGAGCAGTACTTC. Its protein is CASSLSRGVSYEQYF.

The chain couples TRBV11-3 to TRBJ1-1, with D possibly TRBD1 on 5 matching bases. Germline CDR1 and CDR2: SGHNT and YENEEA. Between the trimmed V and J ends, which lost 5 bases and 5 bases, there was a span of 12 bases. The CDR3 has 13 residues. The CDR3 sequence: CASSRGQSTEAFF. CDR3 sequence (DNA): TGTGCCAGCAGCCGCGGACAAAGTACTGAAGCTTTCTTT.